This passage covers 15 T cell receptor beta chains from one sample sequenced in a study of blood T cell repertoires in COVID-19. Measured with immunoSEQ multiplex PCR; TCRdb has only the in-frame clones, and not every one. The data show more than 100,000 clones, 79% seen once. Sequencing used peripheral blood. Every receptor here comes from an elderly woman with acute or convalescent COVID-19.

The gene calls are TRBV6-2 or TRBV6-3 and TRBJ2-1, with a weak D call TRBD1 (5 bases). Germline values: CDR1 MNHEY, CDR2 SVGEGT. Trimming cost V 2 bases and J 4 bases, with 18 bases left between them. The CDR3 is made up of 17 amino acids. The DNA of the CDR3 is TGTGCCAGCAGTTACCTGACTTTCGAGACAGAATACAATGAGCAGTTCTTC. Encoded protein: CASSYLTFETEYNEQFF.

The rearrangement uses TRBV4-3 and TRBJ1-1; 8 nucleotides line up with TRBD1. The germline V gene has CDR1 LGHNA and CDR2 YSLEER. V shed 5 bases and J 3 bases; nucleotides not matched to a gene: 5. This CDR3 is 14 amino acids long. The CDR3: CASSFDRGHTEAFF. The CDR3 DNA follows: TGCGCCAGCAGCTTTGACAGGGGCCACACTGAAGCTTTCTTT.

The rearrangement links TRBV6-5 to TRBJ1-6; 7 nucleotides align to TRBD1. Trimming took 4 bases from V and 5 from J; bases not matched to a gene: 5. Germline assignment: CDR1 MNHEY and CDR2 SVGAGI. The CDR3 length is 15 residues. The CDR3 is CASSFGTVNNSPLHF. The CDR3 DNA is TGTGCCAGCAGTTTTGGGACAGTGAATAATTCACCCCTCCACTTT.

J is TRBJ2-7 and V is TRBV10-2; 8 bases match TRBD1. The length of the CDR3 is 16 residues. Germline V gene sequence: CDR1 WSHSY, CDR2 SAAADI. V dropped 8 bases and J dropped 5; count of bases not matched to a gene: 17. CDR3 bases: TGCGCCAGCGCCCCAAACCCGACAGGGGTCTATAACGAGCAGTACTTC. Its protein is CASAPNPTGVYNEQYF.

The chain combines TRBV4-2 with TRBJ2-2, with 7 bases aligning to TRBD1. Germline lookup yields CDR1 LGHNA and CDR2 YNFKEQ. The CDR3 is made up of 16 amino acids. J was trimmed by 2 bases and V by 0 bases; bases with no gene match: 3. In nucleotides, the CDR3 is TGTGCCAGCAGCCAAGAGACAGGGATCAACACCGGGGAGCTGTTTTTT. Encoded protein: CASSQETGINTGELFF.

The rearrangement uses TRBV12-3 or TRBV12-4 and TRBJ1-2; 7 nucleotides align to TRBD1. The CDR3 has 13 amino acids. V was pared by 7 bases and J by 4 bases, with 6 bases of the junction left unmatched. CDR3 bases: TGTGCCAGCACCTGGGGGACAGCCTATGGCTACACCTTC. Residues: CASTWGTAYGYTF.

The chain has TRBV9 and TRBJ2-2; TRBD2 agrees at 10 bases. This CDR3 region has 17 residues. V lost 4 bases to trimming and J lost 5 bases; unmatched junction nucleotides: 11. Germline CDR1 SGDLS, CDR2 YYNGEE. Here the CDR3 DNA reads TGTGCCAGCAGCCCCATCCTAGCGGGGGCGGGGACCGGGGAGCTGTTTTTT. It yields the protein CASSPILAGAGTGELFF.

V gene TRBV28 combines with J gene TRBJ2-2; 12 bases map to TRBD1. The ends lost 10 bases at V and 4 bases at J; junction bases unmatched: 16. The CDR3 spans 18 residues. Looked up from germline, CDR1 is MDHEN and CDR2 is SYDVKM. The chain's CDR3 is CATDARDRGLKGTGELFF. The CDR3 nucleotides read TGTGCCACCGACGCGCGGGACAGGGGGCTTAAGGGCACCGGGGAGCTGTTTTTT.

CDR3 coding DNA: TGTGCCAGCACTTTAGGGACAGGGTATAGCACTGAAGCTTTCTTT. It specifies CASTLGTGYSTEAFF. The chain recombines TRBV6-5 with TRBJ1-1; 9 bases match TRBD1. V was pared by 7 bases and J by 4 bases, with 10 bases of the junction left unmatched. CDR3 length: 15 amino acids. In germline, CDR1 is MNHEY, CDR2 SVGAGI.

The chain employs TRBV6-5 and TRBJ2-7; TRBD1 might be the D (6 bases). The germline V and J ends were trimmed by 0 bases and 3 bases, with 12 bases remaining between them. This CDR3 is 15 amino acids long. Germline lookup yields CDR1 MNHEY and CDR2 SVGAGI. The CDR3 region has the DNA TGTGCCAGCAGTTACTCTCCACAGGGTGGCTACGAGCAGTACTTC. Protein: CASSYSPQGGYEQYF.

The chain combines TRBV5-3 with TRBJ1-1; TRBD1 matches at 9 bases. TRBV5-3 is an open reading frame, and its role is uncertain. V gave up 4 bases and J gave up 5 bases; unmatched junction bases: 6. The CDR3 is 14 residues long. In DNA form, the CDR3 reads TGTGCCAGAAGCCAGGACAGGGGAGGGACTGAAGCTTTCTTT. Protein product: CARSQDRGGTEAFF.

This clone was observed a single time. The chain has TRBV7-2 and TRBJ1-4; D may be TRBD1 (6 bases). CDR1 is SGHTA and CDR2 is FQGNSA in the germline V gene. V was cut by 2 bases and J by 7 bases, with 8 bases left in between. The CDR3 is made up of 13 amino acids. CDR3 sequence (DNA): TGTGCCAGCAGCTTACGGGGGGCTGAAAAACTGTTTTTT. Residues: CASSLRGAEKLFF.

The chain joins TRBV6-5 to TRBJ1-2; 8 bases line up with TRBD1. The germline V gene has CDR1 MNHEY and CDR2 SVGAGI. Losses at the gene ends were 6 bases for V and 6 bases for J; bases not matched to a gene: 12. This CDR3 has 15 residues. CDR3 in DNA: TGTGCCAGCAGAGTACCTCCGAGGACAGGGAATGGCTACACCTTC. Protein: CASRVPPRTGNGYTF.

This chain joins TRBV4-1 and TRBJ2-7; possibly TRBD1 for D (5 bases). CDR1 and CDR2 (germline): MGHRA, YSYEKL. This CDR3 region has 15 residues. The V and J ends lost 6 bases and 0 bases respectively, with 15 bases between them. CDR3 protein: CASSLTADSSYEQYF. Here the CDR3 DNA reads TGCGCCAGCAGTCTGACGGCCGACAGCTCCTACGAGCAGTACTTC.

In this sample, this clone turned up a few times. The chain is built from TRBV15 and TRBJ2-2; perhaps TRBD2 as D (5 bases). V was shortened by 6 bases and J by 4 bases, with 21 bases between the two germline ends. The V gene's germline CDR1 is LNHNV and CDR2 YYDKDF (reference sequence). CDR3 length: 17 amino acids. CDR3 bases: TGTGCCACCAGTCTCGGGGTTGCCCTCAGCGGCACCGGGGAGCTGTTTTTT. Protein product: CATSLGVALSGTGELFF.